The rows below give T cell receptor beta chains drawn from one sample of a study of blood T cell repertoires in COVID-19. The assay was immunoSEQ multiplex PCR, and TCRdb's table has in-frame clones only and misses some. The table lists fewer than 55,000 clones, 80% to 85% of them singletons, with 1.6% in the top ten. The specimen sequenced was peripheral blood. These TCRs come from a man aged 45-65 years with acute or convalescent COVID-19. Both conserved end residues are part of each CDR3.

v_call	j_call	cdr3_length	cdr3_aa
TRBV30	TRBJ1-5	16	CAWKGFWDRGNQPQHF
TRBV5-6	TRBJ1-2	13	CASSLAGGYGYTF
TRBV10-3	TRBJ1-1	14	CAISEREGVTEAFF
TRBV24-1	TRBJ2-1	17	CATSVPKAGALEGEQFF
TRBV20-1	TRBJ2-7	10	CSAGGYEQYF
TRBV29-1	TRBJ1-2	14	CSVEMAGGPYGYTF
TRBV27	TRBJ2-5	19	CASSQSLYRGRGVRETQYF
TRBV7-9	TRBJ2-7	16	CASRHESGGDVREQYF
TRBV4-2	TRBJ1-2	16	CASSPGTRDRGEGYTF
TRBV7-9	TRBJ2-1	14	CASSLEVQGNGQFF
TRBV19	TRBJ2-5	15	CASSIPGTGKETQYF
TRBV7-2	TRBJ1-1	13	CASSGRGSGVAFF
TRBV4-1	TRBJ1-3	14	CASSQLHRGNTIYF
TRBV28	TRBJ2-1	15	CASGEVGGIIDEQFF
TRBV19	TRBJ2-1	17	CASSPLSLASGRNEQFF
TRBV11-2	TRBJ2-7	15	CASSLDWTLSYEQYF
TRBV5-1	TRBJ1-5	14	CASSSDRGGQPQHF
TRBV6-5	TRBJ2-3	15	CASSKTSGSADTQYF
TRBV4-1	TRBJ2-5	18	CASSQVFGLAGRQETQYF
TRBV7-8	TRBJ1-2	12	CASSPGTETYTF
TRBV4-2	TRBJ1-3	14	CASSTETEMSTIYF
TRBV28	TRBJ1-2	14	CASSLRGRIDGYTF
TRBV18	TRBJ1-4	15	CASSPGQGTNEKLFF
TRBV27	TRBJ2-3	15	CASSPTRVLTDTQYF
TRBV12-3/TRBV12-4	TRBJ2-4	11	CASSPRHDQYF
TRBV29-1	TRBJ2-7	14	CSVEETGNEDEQYF
TRBV27	TRBJ1-5	14	CASSLKGGGQPQHF
TRBV7-2	TRBJ1-2	15	CASSSDRVANYGYTF
TRBV3-1/TRBV3-2	TRBJ1-6	13	CASRHGTNSPLHF
TRBV4-3	TRBJ2-3	13	CASSQVRGYTQYF
TRBV27	TRBJ1-6	15	CASSLGEAYNSPLHF
TRBV5-6	TRBJ1-2	12	CASSLEGIGYTF
TRBV6-5	TRBJ1-1	11	CASSSGTEAFF
TRBV27	TRBJ1-2	12	CASSFLQGESTF
TRBV6-6	TRBJ1-1	12	CASSYAGTEAFF
TRBV7-2	TRBJ1-3	13	CASSAWSGNTIYF
TRBV5-1	TRBJ2-1	16	CASRKQGTSSYNEQFF
TRBV7-2	TRBJ2-3	19	CASSLDLAVDFTSTDTQYF
TRBV5-6	TRBJ2-7	14	CASSPGQGRYEQYF
TRBV6-6	TRBJ2-3	16	CASSPLAGGVSDTQYF
TRBV5-4	TRBJ2-1	15	CASSPGQGPYNEQFF
TRBV4-1	TRBJ1-1	16	CASSQPREGPNTEAFF
TRBV3-1/TRBV3-2	TRBJ2-7	14	CASSQDLQSYAQYF
TRBV27	TRBJ2-7	15	CASRLKPGQGYEQYF
TRBV5-1	TRBJ1-2	13	CASSPWTGEGYTF